This entry concerns a single TCR beta chain. The antigen remains undetermined. In the original processing: From ImmunoSEQ came sequences covering only the junction and carrying no quality scores, so filtering differed. The protocol was immunoSEQ multiplex PCR, while the TCRdb copy is restricted to in-frame clones and leaves out a portion. Clone size and the V and J calls come from that table; the DNA yielded D and trimming. The sample includes around 2,000,000 clones, 85% to 95% of them seen just once. This sample was included in a study of shared clonotypes between healthy human individuals. The study, taken as a whole, reports: Relative to memory subsets, naive subsets generally showed larger estimated richness. The four-donor shared clonotypes exceeded non-shared clonotypes in generation probability, with non-shared ones scoring lower. Clonotype sharing across several donors was observed for around 5% of naive CD4 clonotypes.

In germline, CDR1 is ENHRY, CDR2 SYGVKD. The length of the CDR3 is 16 residues. V lost 2 bases, J lost 2 bases, and 6 bases stayed unmatched. The V call is TRBV10-3, the J call TRBJ1-5; 7 nucleotides line up with TRBD1. The sample consisted of naive CD4+ T cells sorted from blood. Sample subset: CD45RA+ positively selected. This receptor was identified in a man in his late teens or twenties in good health. In DNA form, the CDR3 reads TGTGCCATCAGTGAGGCAGGGGGAGTGGGCAATCAGCCCCAGCATTTT. Amino acid sequence: CAISEAGGVGNQPQHF.